Shown below are 15 T cell receptor beta chains from a single sample sequenced in a study of blood T cell repertoires in COVID-19. Using immunoSEQ multiplex PCR, the repertoire was profiled, and TCRdb retains in-frame clones only, with some absent. Of approximately 100,000 clones detected, roughly 76% appear once; the ten largest clones hold about 10%. The sample taken for sequencing was peripheral blood. The receptors originated from a human donor in a cohort sampled during active COVID-19.

The CDR3 is CASSPGDSNSPLHF. The CDR3 region has the DNA TGTGCCAGCAGCCCAGGGGACAGCAATTCACCCCTCCACTTT. V and J are TRBV9 and TRBJ1-6, with TRBD1 identical over 7 bases. Per germline, CDR1 SGDLS and CDR2 YYNGEE. The CDR3 runs 14 residues. The V and J ends lost 4 bases and 7 bases, in that order; junction bases with no gene match: 5.

The chain combines TRBV12-3 or TRBV12-4 with TRBJ1-2; D is uncertain. V was trimmed by 3 bases and J by 6 bases, leaving 8 bases between them. The CDR3 contains 12 residues. The CDR3 nucleotides are TGTGCCAGCAGTTTTCAGAGGCATGGCTACACCTTC. Its translation: CASSFQRHGYTF.

The rearrangement links TRBV5-4 to TRBJ2-3; maybe TRBD1 (6 bases). Trimming pared 4 bases from V and 1 base from J, leaving 7 bases between. Germline-derived CDR1 and CDR2 are SGHNT and YYREEE (reference sequence). This CDR3 comprises 13 residues. This CDR3 reads CASSRQGTDTQYF. As DNA, the CDR3 is TGTGCCAGCAGCAGACAGGGCACAGATACGCAGTATTTT.

The J gene is TRBJ2-7, the V gene TRBV15; TRBD2 matches 7 bases. The CDR3 consists of 14 residues. Germline values: CDR1 LNHNV, CDR2 YYDKDF (reference sequence). Trimming at V came to 3 bases and at J to 4 bases, leaving 6 bases not matched to a gene. CDR3 loop: CATSSGTTTYEQYF. In DNA form, the CDR3 reads TGTGCCACCAGCAGCGGGACTACGACTTACGAGCAGTACTTC. Together with reference TRBV15 and TRBJ2-7, the CDR3 gives the full variable domain: DAMVIQNPRYQVTQFGKPVTLSCSQTLNHNVMYWYQQKSSQAPKLLFHYYDKDFNNEADTPDNFQSRRPNTSFCFLDIRSPGLGDTAMYLCATSSGTTTYEQYFGPGTRLTVT.

In this sample, this clone turned up a few times. The chain is built from TRBV24-1 and TRBJ1-2; D uncertain. Germline CDR1 and CDR2: KGHDR and SFDVKD. The CDR3 contains 11 residues. The CDR3 loop reads CAARGDYGYTF. In DNA form, the CDR3 reads TGTGCAGCTCGGGGTGACTATGGCTACACCTTC.

V usage is TRBV20-1 and J usage is TRBJ1-1, with D tentatively TRBD1 (5 bases). The germline V and J ends were trimmed by 3 bases and 3 bases, with 8 bases remaining between them. Germline V gives CDR1 DFQATT, CDR2 SNEGSKA (reference sequence). CDR3 size: 12 residues. For the CDR3, the DNA is TGCAGTGCTAGTCAGGGATACACTGAAGCTTTCTTT. Its translation: CSASQGYTEAFF.

The chain links TRBV7-9 to TRBJ2-7; D is undetermined. Germline values: CDR1 SEHNR, CDR2 FQNEAQ (reference sequence). The germline V and J ends were trimmed by 5 bases and 2 bases, with 7 bases remaining between them. This CDR3 is built from 12 residues. CDR3 region: CASSPRPYEQYF. In DNA form, the CDR3 reads TGTGCCAGCAGCCCGCGGCCCTACGAGCAGTACTTC.

The rearrangement links TRBV11-2 to TRBJ2-7; D gene ambiguous. The length of the CDR3 is 16 residues. With 5 bases removed from V and 2 bases from J, the gap between germline ends came to 19 bases. The germline V gene has CDR1 SGHAT and CDR2 FQNNGV. The CDR3, as DNA: TGTGCCAGCAGCACTATTGAGACTTCGGTTGCCTACGAGCAGTACTTC. This gives the protein CASSTIETSVAYEQYF.

V usage is TRBV28 and J usage is TRBJ1-2, with D possibly TRBD1 on 5 matching bases. This CDR3 has 13 residues. Germline-derived CDR1 and CDR2 are MDHEN and SYDVKM. V gave up 2 bases and J gave up 2 bases, with 6 bases separating them. CDR3 in amino acids: CASSLTGNYGYTF. CDR3 in DNA: TGTGCCAGCAGTTTAACAGGCAACTATGGCTACACCTTC.

CDR3 loop: CASSPPGVTEAFF. The CDR3 DNA is TGTGCCAGCTCACCACCAGGGGTTACTGAAGCTTTCTTT. The chain uses TRBV18 and TRBJ1-1, with D maybe TRBD1 (5 bases). Trimming cost V 0 bases and J 5 bases, with 7 bases left between them. There are 13 residues in the CDR3. CDR1 and CDR2 (germline): KGHSH, LQKENI. The full variable domain, in which reference TRBV18 and TRBJ1-1 provide the parts outside the CDR3, is NAGVMQNPRHLVRRRGQEARLRCSPMKGHSHVYWYRQLPEEGLKFMVYLQKENIIDESGMPKERFSAEFPKEGPSILRIQQVVRGDSAAYFCASSPPGVTEAFFGQGTRLTVV.

This clone was picked up a small number of times. This chain connects TRBV7-2 to TRBJ2-7; possible D gene TRBD2, 8 bases. The V end lost 2 bases, the J end lost 4 bases, and 24 bases lay between the germline ends. Per the germline V gene, CDR1 is SGHTA and CDR2 is FQGNSA. CDR3 length: 18 amino acids. In DNA, the CDR3 is TGTGCCAGCAGCTTAAAGCCGGGAGGGGCAGGGGGTTTGTACGAGCAGTACTTC. Translated: CASSLKPGGAGGLYEQYF. The full variable domain, in which reference TRBV7-2 and TRBJ2-7 provide the parts outside the CDR3, is GAGVSQSPSNKVTEKGKDVELRCDPISGHTALYWYRQSLGQGLEFLIYFQGNSAPDKSGLPSDRFSAERTGGSVSTLTIQRTQQEDSAVYLCASSLKPGGAGGLYEQYFGPGTRLTVT.

This chain joins TRBV19 and TRBJ1-2, with D unclear. The CDR3 runs to 15 residues. V was clipped by 4 bases and J by 2 bases, with 14 bases between them. Germline V gene data show CDR1 as LNHDA and CDR2 as SQIVND (reference sequence). The CDR3 here is CASSRRAEENYGYTF. The CDR3 DNA reads as TGTGCCAGTAGTAGGCGGGCAGAGGAGAACTATGGCTACACCTTC.

This clone was seen only once. The chain has TRBV6-1 and TRBJ1-2, with a tentative D call TRBD1 (6 bases). The CDR3 covers 14 residues. CDR1 is MNHNS and CDR2 is SASEGT in the germline V gene. With 2 bases removed from V and 5 bases from J, the gap between germline ends came to 12 bases. In DNA, the CDR3 is TGTGCCAGCAGTGAATTTGGAACAGGGTATGGCTACACCTTC. Its translation is CASSEFGTGYGYTF.

The chain recombines TRBV12-3 or TRBV12-4 with TRBJ2-7; 10 bases map to TRBD1. Losses at the gene ends were 4 bases for V and 6 bases for J; bases not matched to a gene: 3. The CDR3 has 13 residues. The CDR3 region is CASSWDRGREQYF. The CDR3 DNA reads as TGTGCCAGCAGTTGGGACAGGGGACGCGAGCAGTACTTC.

This clone was detected only once. The rearrangement joins TRBV25-1 to TRBJ2-1; tentatively, D is TRBD2 (6 bases). The CDR3 is 17 residues long. CDR1 and CDR2 from the germline V gene are MGHDK and SYGVNS. Trimming stripped 1 base from V and 0 bases from J, with 13 bases between. CDR3 region: CASSESLGTHSYNEQFF. The CDR3 DNA follows: TGTGCCAGCAGTGAATCTCTCGGGACTCACTCCTACAATGAGCAGTTCTTC.